The source of this TCR beta chain is a study of Graves' ophthalmopathy and Graves' hyperthyroidism. In the study overall: The authors defined stable hyperthyroidism as no ophthalmopathy within 18 months of follow-up.

As the template, RNA transcripts were used to amplify TCR beta CDR3 regions. Following a first-round RT-PCR that used HTBI primers, a second-round multiplex PCR was carried out. TCRdb itself ran the multiplex PCR reads through MiXCR, one entry per CDR3 protein. The sample lists roughly 600,000 distinct CDR3 sequences; less than 45% were seen once. The CDR3 consists of 15 residues. Trimming removed 7 bases at V and 2 bases at J, with 12 bases between. In germline, CDR1 is SGHTA, CDR2 FQGNSA. Patients in the hyperthyroidism group, adults aged 18 to 65, were newly diagnosed, under 2 months' duration. Orbital computed tomography and thyroid ultrasound, along with TRAb, serum thyroxine and clinical symptoms, underpinned diagnosis.

The sequencing input was peripheral blood or thyroid tissue (not recorded which). This chain joins TRBV7-2 and TRBJ2-6; D call uncertain. The receptor was derived from an adult man with Graves' hyperthyroidism. The CDR3 reads CASTLSAPGANVLTF. CDR3 coding DNA: TGTGCCAGCACACTATCTGCCCCTGGGGCCAACGTCCTGACTTTC.